A single sample gave rise to the 19 T cell receptor beta chains below, sequenced in a study of graft-versus-host responses after intestinal transplantation. Their cognate antigens are unknown. Repertoires were generated with immunoSEQ multiplex PCR, while TCRdb's copy carries only in-frame clones and drops some. The sample holds under 75,000 clones; 90% are singletons and the top ten take less than 5%. The sample was unstimulated CD8+ T cells sorted from spleen or lymph node cells, taken before transplant. Receptors were obtained from a human donor who was the organ donor for an intestinal transplant.

The gene calls are TRBV7-6 and TRBJ2-1; maybe TRBD2 (6 bases). Trimming removed 5 bases from V and 3 bases from J, with 14 bases in between. Germline-derived CDR1 and CDR2 are SGHVS and FNYEAQ. The CDR3 spans 15 residues. Here the CDR3 DNA reads TGTGCCAGCAGCGTACTACCCGGGGGCTACAATGAGCAGTTCTTC. Its translation: CASSVLPGGYNEQFF.

This clone was observed a few times. The V gene is TRBV2, the J gene TRBJ2-7; possible D gene TRBD1, 6 bases. Trimming removed 1 base at V and 2 bases at J, with 12 bases between. CDR1 is SNHLY and CDR2 is FYNNEI in the germline V gene. The CDR3 runs 15 residues. The CDR3 coding sequence is TGTGCCAGCAGTGAAGGGTATGGACAGACCTACGAGCAGTACGTC. The encoded protein is CASSEGYGQTYEQYV.

The chain is built from TRBV18 and TRBJ2-1; 9 nucleotides align to TRBD1. From germline, CDR1 is KGHSH and CDR2 LQKENI. The CDR3 extends over 16 amino acids. V shed 6 bases and J 3 bases; nucleotides not matched to a gene: 9. The CDR3 here is CASSPWTGDNYNEQFF. The CDR3 bases are TGTGCCAGCTCTCCCTGGACAGGGGATAACTACAATGAGCAGTTCTTC.

This clone was picked up one time. The chain carries TRBV5-5 and TRBJ1-1; D might be TRBD1 (5 bases). Germline V gives CDR1 SGHKS, CDR2 YYEKEE (reference sequence). The germline V and J ends were trimmed by 1 base and 1 base, with 11 bases remaining between them. The CDR3 covers 15 residues. The CDR3 loop is CASSLIWTPNTEAFF. The CDR3 region has the DNA TGTGCCAGCAGCTTGATTTGGACACCGAACACTGAAGCTTTCTTT.

The rearrangement uses TRBV7-9 and TRBJ2-7; D unclear. Germline lookup yields CDR1 SEHNR and CDR2 FQNEAQ (reference sequence). The V gene lost 5 bases and the J gene lost 3 bases, with 8 bases spanning the gap. The CDR3 consists of 12 residues. The CDR3 nucleotides read TGTGCCAGCAGCGACGGGTTCTACGAGCAGTACGTC. This translates into CASSDGFYEQYV.

V is TRBV5-1 and J is TRBJ2-5; the D is unclear. V lost 4 bases to trimming and J lost 7 bases, with 26 bases between them. This CDR3 spans 17 amino acids. CDR1 and CDR2 from the germline V gene are SGHRS and YFSETQ. The CDR3 DNA reads as TGCGCCAGCAGCCCCCGCGGCCGACGTGGTTTGGGTGGGACCCAGTACTTC. This gives the protein CASSPRGRRGLGGTQYF.

The V and J genes are TRBV29-1 and TRBJ2-5; a possible D gene is TRBD1 (6 bases). The germline V gene encodes CDR1 SQVTM and CDR2 ANQGSEA. Trimming left V 4 bases short and J 3 bases short, with 15 bases between. CDR3 size: 14 residues. The CDR3 here is CSVVGTTGKETQYF. CDR3 bases: TGCAGCGTTGTGGGGACGACAGGAAAAGAGACCCAGTACTTC.

The chain combines TRBV6-5 with TRBJ2-3; 7 nucleotides agree with TRBD1. Trimming removed 6 bases from V and 2 bases from J; junction bases left unmatched: 5. CDR1 and CDR2 from the germline V gene are MNHEY and SVGAGI. This CDR3 spans 14 amino acids. For the CDR3, the DNA is TGTGCCAGCAGCCGACAGGGACCCACAGATACGCAGTATTTT. This encodes CASSRQGPTDTQYF.

In DNA, the CDR3 is TGTGCCAGCAGTCTGACGACAGGGGGCATTGACACCATATATTTT. As protein: CASSLTTGGIDTIYF. This chain joins TRBV27 and TRBJ1-3; 10 nucleotides agree with TRBD1. Germline lookup yields CDR1 MNHEY and CDR2 SMNVEV (reference sequence). With 5 bases clipped from V and 8 bases from J, the junction kept 9 bases outside the gene matches. CDR3 length: 15 amino acids.

This rearrangement joins TRBV10-1 to TRBJ1-6, with 9 bases lining up with TRBD1. The CDR3 has 14 residues. Unmatched junction bases numbered 6, after V lost 10 bases and J lost 5 bases. CDR1 and CDR2 (germline): WNHNN, SYGVQD (reference sequence). CDR3 region: CANTGGPDNSPLHF. In nucleotides, the CDR3 is TGCGCCAACACAGGGGGCCCGGATAATTCACCCCTCCACTTT.

CDR3 residues: CATSRDFTYYGYTF. DNA of the CDR3: TGTGCCACCAGCAGAGATTTCACTTACTATGGCTACACCTTC. The chain joins TRBV15 to TRBJ1-2; D is unclear. The CDR3 runs to 14 residues. Deletions cut 0 bases from V and 3 bases from J, with 8 bases between. Looked up from germline, CDR1 is LNHNV and CDR2 is YYDKDF (reference sequence).

This chain uses TRBV14 with TRBJ1-6, with D unclear. Germline values: CDR1 SGHDN, CDR2 FVKESK. The CDR3 runs 13 residues. V lost 1 base and J 8 bases, leaving 6 bases between the germline ends. The CDR3 loop reads CASSQVSYSPLHF. As DNA, the CDR3 is TGTGCCAGCAGCCAAGTATCTTATTCACCCCTCCACTTT.

V and J are TRBV28 and TRBJ2-2; D uncertain. Trimming cost V 3 bases and J 0 bases, with 11 bases left between them. CDR1 is MDHEN, CDR2 SYDVKM, per germline. There are 16 residues in the CDR3. CDR3 DNA sequence: TGTGCCAGCAGTTTTGGGCCGCAGGCGAACACCGGGGAGCTGTTTTTT. Protein product: CASSFGPQANTGELFF.

This chain connects TRBV4-1 to TRBJ1-1; a weak D match, TRBD1 (6 bases). The CDR3 extends over 14 amino acids. V lost 1 base and J lost 4, with 10 bases in between. Germline CDR1 is MGHRA and CDR2 is YSYEKL. CDR3 residues: CASSQVGHFTEAFF. The DNA of the CDR3 is TGCGCCAGCAGCCAAGTGGGACATTTCACTGAAGCTTTCTTT.

This clone is a singleton in its sample. The V and J genes are TRBV4-1 and TRBJ2-7, with 9 nucleotides matching TRBD1. With 0 bases clipped from V and 3 bases from J, the junction kept 9 bases outside the gene matches. Germline V gene sequence: CDR1 MGHRA, CDR2 YSYEKL. The CDR3 consists of 17 residues. The DNA of the CDR3 is TGCGCCAGCAGCCAAGAACCGGGACAGGGAGGTTACTACGAGCAGTACGTC. Translated, it gives CASSQEPGQGGYYEQYV.

This chain's CDR3 is CASRGGANEQFF. In nucleotides, the CDR3 is TGTGCCAGCCGTGGGGGGGCCAATGAGCAGTTCTTC. The J gene is TRBJ2-1, the V gene TRBV7-9, with D possibly TRBD2 on 7 matching bases. The CDR3 spans 12 residues. CDR1 SEHNR and CDR2 FQNEAQ come from the germline V gene (reference sequence). Trimming took off 8 bases at V and 6 bases at J, with 11 bases between the two ends.

The chain employs TRBV28 and TRBJ1-3; D not certain. Germline lookup yields CDR1 MDHEN and CDR2 SYDVKM. Deletions cut 10 bases from V and 4 bases from J, with 8 bases between. CDR3 size: 11 residues. In DNA form, the CDR3 reads TGTGCCACCTACGGGGGAAACACCATATATTTT. Its protein product is CATYGGNTIYF.

V gene TRBV10-3 combines with J gene TRBJ2-1; the D gene is possibly TRBD1 (6 bases). The CDR3 is 14 residues long. Per germline, CDR1 ENHRY and CDR2 SYGVKD. The V end lost 5 bases, the J end lost 1 base, and 9 bases lay between the germline ends. The CDR3 reads CAISRQGSYNEQFF. The CDR3 DNA sequence: TGTGCCATCAGTAGGCAGGGGTCCTACAATGAGCAGTTCTTC.

The V call is TRBV15, the J call TRBJ2-5, with 11 positions matching TRBD1. This CDR3 has 16 amino acids. Germline V gene sequence: CDR1 LNHNV, CDR2 YYDKDF (reference sequence). V shed 0 bases, J shed 5 bases, and the junction held 5 bases outside the gene matches. The CDR3 loop reads CATSRDLGQGAETQYF. The DNA for the CDR3 is TGTGCCACCAGCAGAGATCTTGGACAGGGGGCGGAGACCCAGTACTTC.